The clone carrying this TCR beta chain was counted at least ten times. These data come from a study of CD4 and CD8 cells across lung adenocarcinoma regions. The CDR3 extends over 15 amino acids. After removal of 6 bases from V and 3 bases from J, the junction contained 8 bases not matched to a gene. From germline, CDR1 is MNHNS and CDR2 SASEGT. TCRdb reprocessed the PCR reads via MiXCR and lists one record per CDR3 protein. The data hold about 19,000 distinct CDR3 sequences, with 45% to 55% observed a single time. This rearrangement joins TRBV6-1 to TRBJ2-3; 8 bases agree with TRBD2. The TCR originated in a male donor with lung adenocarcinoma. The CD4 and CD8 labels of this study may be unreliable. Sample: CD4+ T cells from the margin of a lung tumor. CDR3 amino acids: CASRFSGMGTDTQYF. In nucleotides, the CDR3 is TGTGCCAGCAGGTTTAGCGGGATGGGGACAGATACGCAGTATTTT.